The sequence of this T cell receptor (beta chain) was determined in a study of T cells in Graves' hyperthyroidism and ophthalmopathy. Study-wide results and caveats: Ophthalmopathy prediction by the model preceded onset by a median roughly 6 months.

The CDR3 consists of 14 residues. V was cut by 1 base and J by 3 bases, with 10 bases left in between. From RNA transcripts, TCR beta CDR3 regions were amplified. The HTBI primer set served for first-round RT-PCR of the TCR CDR3. One entry per CDR3 protein, called by TCRdb with MiXCR from the multiplex PCR reads. The table lists approximately 630,000 distinct CDR3 sequences, about a sixth of them singletons. This clonotype came up many times. Its antigen is as yet unknown. The chain recombines TRBV12-3 or TRBV12-4 with TRBJ2-7; no clear D. The receptor was derived from a woman aged 25 to 39 with Graves' hyperthyroidism. Sequenced: blood. CDR3 DNA: TGTGCCAGCAGTTTAGTTCCCAGATACTACGAGCAGTACTTC. Translation: CASSLVPRYYEQYF.